This T cell receptor beta chain was documented in a study of T cell repertoires in cytomegalovirus infection. TCRdb re-derived calls from the reads in MiXCR, one entry per CDR3 protein. The data hold around 210,000 distinct CDR3 sequences, with approximately 6.7% observed a single time. This clonotype was detected many times. Germline CDR1 is MNHEY and CDR2 is SVGEGT. The CDR3 is 16 amino acids. Trimming took 6 bases from V and 0 from J, leaving 17 bases between them. Specimen: PBMCs. V is TRBV6-2 or TRBV6-3 and J is TRBJ1-1; D is possibly TRBD1 (5 bases). The source is a human donor in good health (CMV status not recorded). Some clones in this sample may be carry-over from other donors' samples. The CDR3 spells CASRQQGVGVNTEAFF. The CDR3 DNA follows: TGTGCCAGCAGACAGCAAGGGGTTGGAGTGAACACTGAAGCTTTCTTT.